This T cell receptor (beta chain) was recorded in a study of blood T cell repertoires in COVID-19. Across the study: The United States, Italy and Spain provided the acute and convalescent COVID-19 samples.

Germline-derived CDR1 and CDR2 are SGDLS and YYNGEE. The CDR3 covers 16 residues. V lost 3 bases, J lost 2 bases, and 3 bases stayed unmatched. Original handling: Amplifying reference gene primers gave estimates of nucleated cell counts. The data were produced by immunoSEQ multiplex PCR, yet TCRdb's version contains in-frame clones alone and is incomplete. That table gives V, J and clone size, and the DNA gave D and trimming. The sample lists 200,000 to 250,000 clones, approximately 82% occurring once. This clone was found a few times. This receptor was identified in a woman over 75 with active or convalescent COVID-19. The chain recombines TRBV9 with TRBJ1-5; 12 positions agree with TRBD1. Sequenced sample: peripheral blood. The CDR3: CASSGGTGGGNQPQHF. The CDR3 nucleotides are TGTGCCAGCAGCGGCGGGACAGGGGGCGGCAATCAGCCCCAGCATTTT. The whole variable domain, remainder taken from reference TRBV9 and TRBJ1-5, is DSGVTQTPKHLITATGQRVTLRCSPRSGDLSVYWYQQSLDQGLQFLIQYYNGEERAKGNILERFSAQQFPDLHSELNLSSLELGDSALYFCASSGGTGGGNQPQHFGDGTRLSIL.